This entry describes one TCR beta chain. The antigen remains undetermined. This PCR relied on a set of 60 Vbeta primers and 13 Jbeta primers. Repertoires were generated with immunoSEQ multiplex PCR, while TCRdb's copy carries only in-frame clones and drops some. This repertoire shows more than 200,000 clones, 70% found once; its top ten account for less than 3%. The data are from a study of cytomegalovirus exposure and HLA in healthy donors. Study findings and constraints: Three of the chains that were CMV-associated were confirmed in vitro to be specific for CMV antigens. Versus the approximately 700-donor mean, an Asian-associated ancestry cluster reportedly showed fewer N-insertions in a later analysis. Across all donors, roughly uniform sequencing depth was an assumption of the presence/absence analyses.

In germline, CDR1 is SGHDT, CDR2 YYEEEE. The CDR3 runs 16 residues. V trimming: 0 bases; J trimming: 0 bases; junction bases outside the gene matches: 5. This chain connects TRBV5-6 to TRBJ2-7; 8 nucleotides align to TRBD2. The TCR comes from a middle-aged man in good health and CMV-seropositive. Sequences were obtained from PBMCs. The CDR3 coding sequence is TGTGCCAGCAGCTTGGGGATAGCGGGGAGCTCCTACGAGCAGTACTTC. It is translated as CASSLGIAGSSYEQYF.